Listed here are 32 T cell receptor beta chains from one sample, sequenced in a study of blood T cells in healthy people across ages (dated by TCRdb to 2014 to 2015). The method behind the library was 5' RACE. This sample was sequenced with an Illumina HiSeq 2500. The second PCR ran for about 7 to 11 cycles and used a J-beta primer mix along with a sample-barcoded 5' primer. Using fastp at Q25 and MiXCR, TCRdb reprocessed the public reads and kept productive beta chains. All rows with the same CDR3 protein become a single entry with the most common DNA and genes. The sample table holds 700,000 to 950,000 distinct CDR3 sequences, of which more than 40% were seen once. The ten largest clones add up to 20% to 25% of the sample. Sequencing input: blood. These receptors were obtained from a woman aged 60 to 75 in good health.

This clonotype turned up a few times. V is TRBV7-2 and J is TRBJ1-5; D uncertain. Trimming removed 3 bases at V and 4 bases at J, with 4 bases between. Germline lookup yields CDR1 SGHTA and CDR2 FQGNSA. The CDR3 sequence is 12 residues long. Here the CDR3 reads CASSFRNQPQHF. CDR3 sequence (DNA): TGTGCCAGCAGCTTTCGGAATCAGCCCCAGCATTTT.

A word on this clonotype: Sequence at one end of the junction differs from germline and may be a read error. The V and J genes are TRBV28 and TRBJ1-2; D possibly corresponds to TRBD1 (5 bases). Germline assignment: CDR1 MDHEN and CDR2 SYDVKM. The CDR3 spans 14 residues. The CDR3 sequence is CARSFRGGGYGYTF. CDR3 sequence (DNA): TGTGCCAGAAGTTTTCGGGGCGGGGGGTATGGCTACACCTTC.

V is TRBV5-1 and J is TRBJ2-1; D unclear. The V gene's germline CDR1 is SGHRS and CDR2 YFSETQ. The CDR3 has 14 amino acids. V was pared by 4 bases and J by 7 bases, with 15 bases between. The CDR3 sequence is CASSVGILGNEQFF. Here the CDR3 DNA reads TGCGCCAGCAGCGTAGGGATTCTGGGTAATGAGCAGTTCTTC.

This clonotype was seen only a few times. A read error may explain this, as a much larger clone is one base away. The J gene is TRBJ2-5, the V gene TRBV7-7, with D tentatively TRBD1 or TRBD2 (5 bases each). This CDR3 has 13 residues. Looked up from germline, CDR1 is SSHAT and CDR2 is FNYEAQ (reference sequence). CDR3: CASSLVGQGEQYF. The DNA for the CDR3 is TGTGCTAGCAGCTTAGTGGGGCAGGGAGAGCAGTACTTC.

This clonotype was counted between two and nine times. V usage is TRBV7-3 and J usage is TRBJ2-7, with 10 positions matching TRBD2. The germline gives CDR1 SGHTA, CDR2 FQGTGA. This CDR3 has 14 residues. Trimming cost V 5 bases and J 6 bases; bases outside gene matches: 7. DNA of the CDR3: TGTGCCAGCAGCACGAGCGGGGGGGCCGCCGAGCAGTACTTC. Amino acid sequence: CASSTSGGAAEQYF.

Of note for this clonotype: One junction end disagrees with the germline gene, perhaps due to a read error. The J gene is TRBJ2-1, the V gene TRBV29-1; possible D gene TRBD2, 6 bases. CDR3 size: 14 residues. CDR1 and CDR2 from the germline V gene are SQVTM and ANQGSEA. CDR3: CSVEGWGSGNEQFF. The CDR3 bases are TGCAGCGTCGAAGGGTGGGGGAGCGGGAATGAGCAGTTCTTC.

In its sample, this clonotype was seen once. The chain couples TRBV29-1 to TRBJ2-7; weak D call: TRBD1 (6 bases). V dropped 4 bases and J dropped 5 bases, with 12 bases sitting between them. The CDR3 contains 12 residues. Germline lookup yields CDR1 SQVTM and CDR2 ANQGSEA. The CDR3 loop reads CSVVAGVHEQYF. CDR3 sequence (DNA): TGCAGCGTTGTGGCAGGGGTGCACGAGCAGTACTTC.

V and J are TRBV3-1 and TRBJ2-3; no definite D call. CDR3 size: 17 residues. Trimming removed 4 bases at V and 6 bases at J, with 23 bases between. In germline, CDR1 is LGHDT, CDR2 YNNKEL (reference sequence). The CDR3 nucleotides read TGTGCCAGCAGCCCCCCCAGGTCCCCGGCTGCACGCGATACGCAGTATTTT. Translating it yields CASSPPRSPAARDTQYF.

This clonotype is a singleton in its sample. This chain joins TRBV28 and TRBJ2-3, with a tentative D call TRBD2 (6 bases). Germline values: CDR1 MDHEN, CDR2 SYDVKM. The CDR3 has 16 residues. The V end was cut by 5 bases, the J end by 2 bases, with 17 bases between. CDR3: CASSPEGRIVTDTQYF. DNA of the CDR3: TGTGCCAGCAGTCCCGAAGGGAGGATTGTCACAGATACGCAGTATTTT.

This sequence joins TRBV7-9 and TRBJ1-2; D not resolved. The CDR3 totals 13 residues. Germline V gives CDR1 SEHNR, CDR2 FQNEAQ (reference sequence). The ends were cut back, 1 base at V and 4 bases at J, with 7 bases in the middle. CDR3 residues: CASSLGSAYGYTF. The CDR3 DNA reads as TGTGCCAGCAGCTTAGGGTCAGCCTATGGCTACACCTTC. The full variable domain, completed using reference TRBV7-9 and TRBJ1-2, is DTGVSQNPRHKITKRGQNVTFRCDPISEHNRLYWYRQTLGQGPEFLTYFQNEAQLEKSRLLSDRFSAERPKGSFSTLEIQRTEQGDSAMYLCASSLGSAYGYTFGSGTRLTVV.

The chain links TRBV20-1 to TRBJ2-7; 9 bases agree with TRBD1. The J segment lost 10 bases and the V segment lost 5 bases, leaving 21 bases of the junction unmatched. From germline, CDR1 is DFQATT and CDR2 SNEGSKA (reference sequence). There are 16 residues in the CDR3. CDR3 amino acids: CSAPDLFGQGIEAQYF. Written as DNA, the CDR3 is TGCAGTGCTCCCGACTTATTCGGACAGGGGATTGAGGCCCAGTACTTC.

This clonotype showed up just a few times. J is TRBJ1-5 and V is TRBV2; the match to TRBD1 covers 7 bases. Trimming took 0 bases from V and 5 from J; bases not matched to a gene: 4. The CDR3 covers 15 residues. The germline V gene encodes CDR1 SNHLY and CDR2 FYNNEI. The CDR3 DNA reads TGTGCCAGCAGTGAAGCACGAACAGGGGATCAGCCCCAGCATTTT. Translated, it gives CASSEARTGDQPQHF.

The chain employs TRBV4-3 and TRBJ1-4; D gene uncertain. V lost 0 bases to trimming and J lost 8 bases, with 7 bases between them. The CDR3 has 13 amino acids. Germline CDR1 is LGHNA and CDR2 is YSLEER. CDR3 residues: CASSQDHREKLFF. As DNA, the CDR3 is TGCGCCAGCAGCCAAGATCATCGAGAAAAACTGTTTTTT.

The DNA for the CDR3 is TGTGCCAGCAGTGCAGGGGCCATCTACGAGCAGTACTTC. As protein: CASSAGAIYEQYF. The V and J genes are TRBV12-3 or TRBV12-4 and TRBJ2-7; D is possibly TRBD1 (6 bases). The CDR3 covers 13 residues. V was clipped by 5 bases and J by 3 bases, with 11 bases between them.

On this clonotype: Relative to the germline gene, one junction end is altered; a read error may explain this. The chain employs TRBV3-1 and TRBJ2-7; 8 nucleotides match TRBD2. This CDR3 is 15 amino acids long. The germline CDR1 and CDR2 sequences are LGHDT and YNNKEL (reference sequence). CDR3 residues: CASSQGAGGSYGQYF. As DNA, the CDR3 is TGTGCCAGCAGCCAAGGGGCGGGGGGATCCTACGGGCAGTACTTC.

CDR3 nucleotide sequence: TGCAGTGCTAGGAGTGCGAATGAGCAGTACTTC. This encodes CSARSANEQYF. The gene calls are TRBV20-1 and TRBJ2-7; D is ambiguous. Trimming shortened V by 3 bases and J by 7 bases, and 10 bases separated the two germline ends. There are 11 residues in the CDR3. Germline CDR1 is DFQATT and CDR2 is SNEGSKA (reference sequence).

J is TRBJ2-3 and V is TRBV7-2; tentatively, D is TRBD1 or TRBD2 (6 bases each). V lost 2 bases to trimming and J lost 6 bases, with 9 bases between them. Germline V gives CDR1 SGHTA, CDR2 FQGNSA. The CDR3 sequence is 13 residues long. The CDR3 region is CASSLLGGDTQYF. CDR3 in DNA: TGTGCCAGCAGCTTATTAGGGGGGGATACGCAGTATTTT.

The gene calls are TRBV4-2 and TRBJ2-3; 14 nucleotides line up with TRBD2. CDR3 size: 19 residues. Germline V gene data show CDR1 as LGHNA and CDR2 as YNFKEQ. Trimming took 3 bases from V and 2 from J; bases not matched to a gene: 10. The CDR3 reads CASSHFSGLAGAITDTQYF. The CDR3 DNA reads as TGTGCCAGCAGCCATTTCTCGGGACTAGCGGGAGCTATCACAGATACGCAGTATTTT.

The rearrangement uses TRBV7-3 and TRBJ2-1; no firm D call. The germline CDR1 and CDR2 sequences are SGHTA and FQGTGA. This CDR3 contains 17 residues. Between the trimmed V and J ends, which lost 5 bases and 0 bases, there was a span of 17 bases. CDR3 bases: TGTGCCAGCAGCCAAACCTCGAATCCCAGCTCCTACAATGAGCAGTTCTTC. This encodes CASSQTSNPSSYNEQFF. The complete variable domain, with remaining parts taken from reference TRBV7-3 and TRBJ2-1, reads GAGVSQTPSNKVTEKGKYVELRCDPISGHTALYWYRQSLGQGPEFLIYFQGTGAADDSGLPNDRFFAVRPEGSVSTLKIQRTERGDSAVYLCASSQTSNPSSYNEQFFGPGTRLTVL.

The chain is built from TRBV7-2 and TRBJ2-7; tentatively, D is TRBD2 (5 bases). The V end lost 4 bases, the J end lost 7 bases, and 20 bases lay between the germline ends. Germline assignment: CDR1 SGHTA and CDR2 FQGNSA. The length of the CDR3 is 15 residues. This chain's CDR3 is CASSSGLATYNEQYF. CDR3 coding DNA: TGTGCCAGCAGCTCTGGACTGGCAACCTACAATGAGCAGTACTTC.

The chain recombines TRBV9 with TRBJ2-1, with TRBD1 identical over 8 bases. The CDR3 runs 17 residues. Germline assignment: CDR1 SGDLS and CDR2 YYNGEE. The ends lost 0 bases at V and 7 bases at J; junction bases unmatched: 12. The CDR3 DNA reads as TGTGCCAGCAGCGTAGCTACTTGGACAGGGATCCCGAATGAGCAGTTCTTC. It is translated as CASSVATWTGIPNEQFF.

The chain joins TRBV29-1 to TRBJ2-6; D is possibly TRBD1 (5 bases). The length of the CDR3 is 14 residues. The ends were cut back, 3 bases at V and 0 bases at J, with 6 bases in the middle. The germline CDR1 and CDR2 sequences are SQVTM and ANQGSEA. The DNA for the CDR3 is TGCAGCGTTGAGGGGCCCTCTGGGGCCAACGTCCTGACTTTC. It yields the protein CSVEGPSGANVLTF.

This sequence joins TRBV5-5 and TRBJ1-1; D might be TRBD1 (6 bases). Germline values: CDR1 SGHKS, CDR2 YYEKEE (reference sequence). The CDR3 covers 15 residues. V dropped 2 bases and J dropped 0 bases, with 11 bases sitting between them. The CDR3: CASSFGQSMNTEAFF. DNA of the CDR3: TGTGCCAGCAGCTTCGGACAGTCTATGAACACTGAAGCTTTCTTT.

The rearrangement joins TRBV12-3 or TRBV12-4 to TRBJ2-3, with D maybe TRBD2 (5 bases). The CDR3 totals 14 residues. Trimming left V 6 bases short and J 7 bases short, with 17 bases between. The CDR3 here is CASRPTRERYTQYF. Here the CDR3 DNA reads TGTGCCAGCAGGCCGACACGGGAAAGATATACGCAGTATTTT.

V usage is TRBV3-1 and J usage is TRBJ2-7; TRBD1 agrees at 7 bases. Per germline, CDR1 LGHDT and CDR2 YNNKEL (reference sequence). CDR3 size: 12 residues. The J segment lost 7 bases and the V segment lost 6 bases, leaving 6 bases of the junction unmatched. The CDR3 spells CASSIRQGEQYF. The CDR3 DNA reads as TGTGCCAGCAGTATCCGACAGGGAGAGCAGTACTTC.

Written as DNA, the CDR3 is TGTGCCAGCAGTGACTCGGCAGGGGCCAGTGGCTACACCTTC. Translated, it gives CASSDSAGASGYTF. The V call is TRBV6-4, the J call TRBJ1-2; D perhaps matches TRBD1 (6 bases). This CDR3 is built from 14 residues. The ends were cut back, 0 bases at V and 7 bases at J, with 12 bases in the middle. CDR1 is MRHNA and CDR2 is SNTAGT in the germline V gene.

As regards this clonotype: A much more abundant neighbour one base away suggests this may be a read error. J is TRBJ2-5 and V is TRBV4-3; perhaps TRBD2 as D (5 bases). There are 15 residues in the CDR3. V was pared by 1 base and J by 11 bases, with 20 bases between. Germline-derived CDR1 and CDR2 are LGHNA and YSLEER. The chain's CDR3 is CASSQGGLHHNEQYF. The CDR3, as DNA: TGCGCCAGCAGCCAAGGCGGGCTTCACCACAATGAGCAGTACTTC.

This chain connects TRBV27 to TRBJ2-3; D is possibly TRBD1 (5 bases). CDR1 is MNHEY and CDR2 is SMNVEV in the germline V gene (reference sequence). V was cut by 0 bases and J by 2 bases, with 15 bases left in between. The CDR3 has 17 amino acids. CDR3 sequence: CASSLSQAHGSTDTQYF. As DNA, the CDR3 is TGTGCCAGCAGTTTATCACAGGCCCATGGTTCCACAGATACGCAGTATTTT.

V gene TRBV2 combines with J gene TRBJ2-3; D is unclear. Looked up from germline, CDR1 is SNHLY and CDR2 is FYNNEI. With 8 bases removed from V and 2 bases from J, the gap between germline ends came to 14 bases. CDR3 length equals 14 residues. The CDR3 is CASQLGRTTDTQYF. DNA for the CDR3: TGTGCCAGCCAATTGGGCAGGACCACAGATACGCAGTATTTT.

The chain uses TRBV5-1 and TRBJ1-6; tentative D call: TRBD1 (5 bases). The V gene's germline CDR1 is SGHRS and CDR2 YFSETQ. The V end was cut by 0 bases, the J end by 6 bases, with 13 bases between. This CDR3 contains 16 residues. CDR3 in amino acids: CASSLGSGLGNSPLHF. The CDR3 region has the DNA TGCGCCAGCAGCTTGGGGTCAGGGCTTGGTAATTCACCCCTCCACTTT.

This clonotype was found a few times. The gene calls are TRBV29-1 and TRBJ2-1; D gene unclear. CDR1 is SQVTM, CDR2 ANQGSEA, per germline. CDR3 length: 12 residues. The ends were cut back, 5 bases at V and 9 bases at J, with 14 bases in the middle. The CDR3 here is CSVRQSSSEQFF. The CDR3 DNA follows: TGCAGCGTTCGCCAATCCAGCAGTGAGCAGTTCTTC.

This clonotype was counted ten times or more. The chain is built from TRBV15 and TRBJ2-5, with 10 bases lining up with TRBD2. The germline V gene encodes CDR1 LNHNV and CDR2 YYDKDF (reference sequence). Trimming took 0 bases from V and 9 from J; bases not matched to a gene: 7. The CDR3 is 15 residues long. The CDR3 DNA sequence: TGTGCCACCAGCAGAGATCCGGTTAGCGGGGGGCCCCAGTACTTC. It is translated as CATSRDPVSGGPQYF.